This T cell receptor (beta chain) appears in the sequencing data of a study of blood T cell repertoires in COVID-19. The CDR3 runs 17 residues. Germline loops: CDR1 SGHDT, CDR2 YYEEEE. After removal of 3 bases from V and 6 bases from J, the junction contained 9 bases not matched to a gene. Original analysis: Using reference gene primer amplification, nucleated cell counts were estimated. Using immunoSEQ multiplex PCR, the repertoire was profiled, and TCRdb retains in-frame clones only, with some absent. V, J and clone size are taken as reported in that table, and D and trimming were inferred from the DNA itself. The data show about 480,000 clones, roughly 90% seen once.

This TCR came from a woman between 40 and 55 years old who had recovered from COVID-19. Sequenced input: PBMCs or T cells enriched from blood (not recorded which). The rearrangement links TRBV5-6 to TRBJ2-3; 14 nucleotides line up with TRBD2. CDR3 sequence reads: CASSSIGTSGSRDTQYF. The CDR3 DNA is TGTGCCAGCAGCTCCATTGGGACTAGCGGGAGTCGCGATACGCAGTATTTT.